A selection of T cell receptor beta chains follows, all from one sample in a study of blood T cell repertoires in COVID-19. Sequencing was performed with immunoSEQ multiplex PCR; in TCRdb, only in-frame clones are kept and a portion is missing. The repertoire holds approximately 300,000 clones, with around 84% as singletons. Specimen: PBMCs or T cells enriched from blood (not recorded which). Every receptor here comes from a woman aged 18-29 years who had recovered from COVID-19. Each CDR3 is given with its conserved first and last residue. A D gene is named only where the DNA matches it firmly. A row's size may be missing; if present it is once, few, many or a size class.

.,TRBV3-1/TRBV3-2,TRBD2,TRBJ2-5,CASTKTSGVQETQYF,TGTGCCAGCACCAAGACTAGCGGAGTTCAAGAGACCCAGTACTTC
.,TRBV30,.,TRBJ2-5,CAWSGVLGETQYF,TGTGCCTGGAGCGGGGTATTGGGAGAGACCCAGTACTTC
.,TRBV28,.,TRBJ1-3,CASSWAAGIWNTIYF,TGTGCCAGCAGTTGGGCGGCAGGGATCTGGAACACCATATATTTT
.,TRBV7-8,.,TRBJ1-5,CASSLVPLGVSNQPQHF,TGTGCCAGCAGCTTAGTCCCCCTAGGAGTTAGCAATCAGCCCCAGCATTTT
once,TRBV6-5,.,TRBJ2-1,CASSYSGQGIEQFF,TGTGCCAGCAGTTACTCGGGGCAGGGGATTGAGCAGTTCTTC
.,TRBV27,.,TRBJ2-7,CASSFSTLGAYEQYF,TGTGCCAGCAGTTTTTCCACGCTAGGGGCCTACGAGCAGTACTTC
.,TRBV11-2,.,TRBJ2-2,CASSLVGAASGNRELFF,TGTGCCAGCAGCTTAGTGGGGGCGGCTAGCGGCAACCGGGAGCTGTTTTTT
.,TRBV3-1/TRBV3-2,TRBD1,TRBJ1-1,CASSPQGGQENTEAFF,TGTGCCAGCAGCCCCCAGGGGGGTCAAGAGAATACTGAAGCTTTCTTT
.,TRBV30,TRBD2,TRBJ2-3,CAWRGPGGTQYF,TGTGCCTGGAGGGGGCCGGGGGGTACGCAGTATTTT
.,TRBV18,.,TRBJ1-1,CASSPVETEAFF,TGTGCCAGCTCACCGGTCGAGACTGAAGCTTTCTTT
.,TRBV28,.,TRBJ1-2,CASSLRNYGYTF,TGTGCCAGCAGTTTACGGAACTATGGCTACACCTTC
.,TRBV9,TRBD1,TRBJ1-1,CASSVGGQGFEAFF,TGTGCCAGCAGCGTAGGGGGACAGGGCTTTGAAGCTTTCTTT
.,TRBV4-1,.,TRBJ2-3,CASSQGSILDRSTDTQYF,TGCGCCAGCAGCCAAGGCTCAATACTCGACAGAAGCACAGATACGCAGTATTTT
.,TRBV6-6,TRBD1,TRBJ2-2,CASIAGTGVAGELFF,TGTGCCAGCATTGCCGGGACAGGGGTTGCCGGGGAGCTGTTTTTT
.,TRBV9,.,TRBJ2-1,CASSSSWSNEQFF,TGTGCCAGCAGCTCCTCCTGGAGCAATGAGCAGTTCTTC
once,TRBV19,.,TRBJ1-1,CASSVQGNTEAFF,TGTGCCAGTAGTGTACAGGGGAACACTGAAGCTTTCTTT
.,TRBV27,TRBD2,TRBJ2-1,CASSLLLAGEKFF,TGTGCCAGCAGTTTACTGCTAGCGGGAGAAAAGTTCTTC
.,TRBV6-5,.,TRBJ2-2,CASDDRFTGELFF,TGTGCCAGCGATGACAGGTTCACCGGGGAGCTGTTTTTT
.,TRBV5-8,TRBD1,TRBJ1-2,CASSPYPQGAGGYTF,TGTGCCAGCAGCCCTTACCCTCAGGGGGCGGGTGGCTACACCTTC
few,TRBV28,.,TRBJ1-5,CASTNGEVRQPQHF,TGTGCCAGCACTAATGGGGAGGTTAGGCAGCCCCAGCATTTT
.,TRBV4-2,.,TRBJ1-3,CASSQDRGGTGNTIYF,TGTGCCAGCAGCCAAGATCGAGGAGGGACTGGAAACACCATATATTTT
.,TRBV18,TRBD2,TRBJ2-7,CASSPGTSGSFNEQYF,TGTGCCAGCTCACCAGGGACTAGCGGGAGTTTCAACGAGCAGTACTTC
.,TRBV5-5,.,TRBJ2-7,CASSFSPSEEQYF,TGTGCCAGCAGTTTCTCTCCTAGCGAGGAGCAGTACTTC
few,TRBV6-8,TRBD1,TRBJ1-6,CASRNGRGPPLHF,TGTGCCAGCAGAAACGGGAGGGGGCCACCCCTCCACTTT
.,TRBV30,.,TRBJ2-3,CAWRPRRTDTQYF,TGTGCCTGGAGGCCCCGGAGGACAGATACGCAGTATTTT
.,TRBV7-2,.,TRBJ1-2,CASSSGGQVRIYTF,TGTGCCAGCAGCTCCGGGGGGCAGGTCCGTATCTACACCTTC
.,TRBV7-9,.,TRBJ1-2,CASSRIVETDDKLYTF,TGTGCCAGCAGCCGCATAGTAGAGACAGATGATAAGCTATACACCTTC
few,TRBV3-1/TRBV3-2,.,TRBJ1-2,CASSQDISGPYGYTF,TGTGCCAGCAGCCAAGATATTTCAGGGCCTTATGGCTACACCTTC
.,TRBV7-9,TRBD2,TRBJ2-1,CASSSRLTGRAYEQFF,TGTGCCAGCAGCTCCCGCCTAACTGGGAGGGCGTATGAGCAGTTCTTC
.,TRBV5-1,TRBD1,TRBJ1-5,CASSRTGLSNQPQHF,TGCGCCAGCAGCCGGACAGGATTAAGCAATCAGCCCCAGCATTTT
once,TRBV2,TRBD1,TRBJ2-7,CASGTGGYEQYF,TGTGCCAGCGGGACAGGGGGCTACGAGCAGTACTTC
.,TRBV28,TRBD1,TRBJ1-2,CASSFSQGEAGGYTF,TGTGCCAGCAGTTTTTCACAGGGGGAAGCGGGTGGCTACACCTTC